What follows is one TCR beta chain and its context. Per germline, CDR1 SGHRS and CDR2 YFSETQ. Germline trimming cut 1 base from V and 6 bases from J; bases unmatched to any gene: 11. The CDR3 loop spans 16 amino acids. The source of the sample is a study of beta chain features in type 1 diabetes. TCRB transcripts that were expressed got sequenced, as all of the isolated RNA had been reverse transcribed. Here immunoSEQ multiplex PCR was the method, and the copy in TCRdb shows in-frame clones only, minus some. The table shows hundreds of thousands of clones, with around 16% occurring only once. The sequence was collected from a man aged 18 to 29 in good health. This chain joins TRBV5-1 and TRBJ1-2; 8 bases map to TRBD1. The sample comprised naive CD4+ T cells from blood. The chain's CDR3 is CASSLSGQGAIDGYTF. In DNA, the CDR3 is TGCGCCAGCAGCTTGTCGGGTCAGGGGGCGATAGATGGCTACACCTTC.